A selection of T cell receptor beta chains follows, all from one sample in a study of beta chain features in type 1 diabetes. Profiling relied on immunoSEQ multiplex PCR, and the TCRdb table lists in-frame clones only, not all of them. The data show 250,000 to 350,000 clones, over 12% seen once. Sequences were obtained from naive CD4+ T cells from blood. These receptors were obtained from a man between 18 and 35 years old with type 1 diabetes. Both conserved end residues are part of each CDR3. A D gene is named only where the DNA matches it firmly. Clone sizes are given selectively: once, few, many, or a class where the clone is expanded.

J	size	V	D	DNA	CDR3
TRBJ1-1	few	TRBV5-4	-	TGTGCCAGCAGCATGGGGGGCGGCCGGGAAGCTTTCTTT	CASSMGGGREAFF
TRBJ2-1	-	TRBV5-4	-	TGTGCCAGCAGCTTGGAGCCGGGGAACTACAATGAGCAGTTCTTC	CASSLEPGNYNEQFF
TRBJ2-3	few	TRBV29-1	TRBD2	TGCAGCGTTGAGCTCGATAGCGGGAGGGCGGTGGTCCCAGATACGCAGTATTTT	CSVELDSGRAVVPDTQYF
TRBJ1-2	-	TRBV19	-	TGTGCCAGTAGTATCTCCCTACAGGGACGTGGCTACACCTTC	CASSISLQGRGYTF
TRBJ2-5	few	TRBV7-2	TRBD1	TGTGCCAGCAGCAGAGTGACAGGGCAGCAAGAGACCCAGTACTTC	CASSRVTGQQETQYF
TRBJ2-5	-	TRBV25-1	TRBD2	TGTGCCAGCAGTGCCGGGACTAGTTTAGGGGAGACCCAGTACTTC	CASSAGTSLGETQYF
TRBJ1-5	-	TRBV6-5	-	TGTGCCAGCAGTTACTCTCAGGGTAATCAGCCCCAGCATTTT	CASSYSQGNQPQHF
TRBJ2-5	few	TRBV29-1	TRBD1	TGCAGCGTCGGACAGGGGAAGGGCGAGACCCAGTACTTC	CSVGQGKGETQYF
TRBJ2-2	few	TRBV30	TRBD2	TGTGCCCGGAAAAAGCGGGAGGGTACCGGGGAGCTGTTTTTT	CARKKREGTGELFF
TRBJ1-1	few	TRBV5-5	TRBD1	TGTGCCAGCACCAAATACAGGGGATCGAACACTGAAGCTTTCTTT	CASTKYRGSNTEAFF
TRBJ2-4	-	TRBV11-2	TRBD1	TGTGCCAGCAGCTCTATCCGGACAGGCATTCAGTACTTC	CASSSIRTGIQYF
TRBJ2-7	-	TRBV30	-	TGTGCCTGGAGTGTAGGACAGAGCTCCTACGAGCAGTACTTC	CAWSVGQSSYEQYF
TRBJ2-1	-	TRBV4-3	-	TGCGCCAGCAGCCAAGTAGTGAGGAGGGAAAGCTCCTACAATGAGCAGTTCTTC	CASSQVVRRESSYNEQFF
TRBJ2-3	-	TRBV7-9	-	TGTGCCAGCAGCCCCAAACTAGTCACAGATACGCAGTATTTT	CASSPKLVTDTQYF
TRBJ1-6	few	TRBV28	-	TGTGCCAGCAGTTTACTAGGTACACCCCTCCACTTT	CASSLLGTPLHF
TRBJ1-1	few	TRBV28	-	TGTGCCAGCAGTTTGGCAGGGCCAGCTTTCTTT	CASSLAGPAFF
TRBJ2-7	few	TRBV5-8	-	TGTGCCAGCACCCAACCTGAGGTGGTACGAGGTTCCTACGAGCAGTACTTC	CASTQPEVVRGSYEQYF
TRBJ2-1	few	TRBV11-2	TRBD1	TGTGCCAGCAGCTCCCTGAAGGGGGCGCTTGGTGAGCAGTTCTTC	CASSSLKGALGEQFF
TRBJ2-5	-	TRBV2	-	TGTGCCAGCAGTGAAGTGAGGAGGGAGGAGACCCAGTACTTC	CASSEVRREETQYF
TRBJ2-3	few	TRBV30	TRBD2	TGTGCCTGGAGTGTCTGGCTAGCGGGAGGACGGGACACAGATACGCAGTATTTT	CAWSVWLAGGRDTDTQYF
TRBJ2-3	few	TRBV5-1	-	TGCGCCAGCAGCTTGGAGGGGCAGGGATTGGATACGCAGTATTTT	CASSLEGQGLDTQYF
TRBJ2-4	few	TRBV28	-	TGTGCCACCCGGGGGAGGCCTGGGGACATTCAGTACTTC	CATRGRPGDIQYF
TRBJ1-2	-	TRBV30	-	TGTGCCTGGAGTGTATTGAGGGGACTTGTGGGTGGCTACACCTTC	CAWSVLRGLVGGYTF
TRBJ1-2	-	TRBV29-1	-	TGCAGCGCCCTCTACGGCTGGACAGCCCGGCTAGGCTATGGCTACACCTTC	CSALYGWTARLGYGYTF
TRBJ2-5	few	TRBV28	TRBD1	TGTGCCAGCAGTTCGGGACAGGCACAAGAGACCCAGTACTTC	CASSSGQAQETQYF
TRBJ2-7	-	TRBV27	-	TGTGCCAGCAGTTTTCCCAGCTCCTACGAGCAGTACTTC	CASSFPSSYEQYF
TRBJ1-1	-	TRBV28	-	TGTGCCAGCAGTCCTACGAGGCACCGGGCTTTCTTT	CASSPTRHRAFF
TRBJ2-2	-	TRBV7-6	TRBD2	TGTGCCAGCAGTAAAAAGCGGGATAGTAAGGCCGGGGAGCTGTTTTTT	CASSKKRDSKAGELFF
TRBJ2-1	-	TRBV27	TRBD2	TGTGCCAGCAGGTCACTAGCGGCAGGTAACAATGAGCAGTTCTTC	CASRSLAAGNNEQFF
TRBJ2-1	few	TRBV18	TRBD1	TGTGCCAGCTCACCGGGACAGGGGGTATCTGAGCAGTTCTTC	CASSPGQGVSEQFF
TRBJ2-7	-	TRBV5-1	-	TGCGCCAGCAGCGCGGGGGACAGGCCTTCCTACGAGCAGTACTTC	CASSAGDRPSYEQYF
TRBJ1-1	-	TRBV7-2	TRBD1	TGTGCCAGCAGCTTATCCCGGGAAGGGGGCGGAGGGCTCCAAGCTTTCTTT	CASSLSREGGGGLQAFF
TRBJ2-5	few	TRBV7-7	-	TGTGCCAGCAGCTTAGGAGACAGCCAAGAGACCCAGTACTTC	CASSLGDSQETQYF
TRBJ1-2	-	TRBV27	-	TGTGCCAGCAGGCAACCAGGGGAGGGGAATGGCTACACCTTC	CASRQPGEGNGYTF
TRBJ2-1	-	TRBV9	TRBD2	TGTGCCAGCAGCCTAAGCGGCGCACTAGCGGGAGGGAGTGAGCAGTTCTTC	CASSLSGALAGGSEQFF
TRBJ1-5	-	TRBV7-8	TRBD1	TGTGCCAGCAGCGGGACAGGGGGGGATCAGCCCCAGCATTTT	CASSGTGGDQPQHF
TRBJ2-5	-	TRBV11-1	TRBD1	TGTGCCAGCAGCCCGGGGGACAGGGGGAGAGAGACCCAGTACTTC	CASSPGDRGRETQYF
TRBJ1-2	-	TRBV7-2	-	TGTGCCAGCAGCTTACAGGGAAACTATGGCTACACCTTC	CASSLQGNYGYTF
TRBJ2-3	few	TRBV29-1	-	TGCAGCGTTGAAGGGCGGGTAAGCACAGATACGCAGTATTTT	CSVEGRVSTDTQYF
TRBJ2-7	few	TRBV7-2	TRBD2	TGTGCCAGCAGCCTGAGTAGCGGGGACTCCTACGAGCAGTACTTC	CASSLSSGDSYEQYF
TRBJ1-6	few	TRBV6-5	TRBD1	TGTGCCAGCAGCGGGACAGGGATCTCACCCCTCCACTTT	CASSGTGISPLHF
TRBJ2-1	few	TRBV9	TRBD1	TGTGCCAGCAGTGACCACAGGGGCAACAATGAGCAGTTCTTC	CASSDHRGNNEQFF
TRBJ2-7	few	TRBV19	TRBD2	TGTGCCAGTAGGATTAGCGGGGGCGGAACCTACGAGCAGTACTTC	CASRISGGGTYEQYF
TRBJ1-5	-	TRBV5-4	-	TGTGCCAGCAGCTTGGGAGGCCGGCAGCCCCAGCATTTT	CASSLGGRQPQHF
TRBJ1-2	-	TRBV11-2	-	TGTGCCAGCAGCTTAGTCTCCCAGGGTGGCTACACCTTC	CASSLVSQGGYTF
TRBJ2-7	few	TRBV29-1	TRBD1	TGCAGCGATTTGATAGTATCGGGACAGGGTTACGAGCAGTACTTC	CSDLIVSGQGYEQYF
TRBJ1-2	few	TRBV5-6	-	TGTGCCAGCAGCTTGGAGACAGATTTTCACTATGGCTACACCTTC	CASSLETDFHYGYTF
TRBJ2-7	few	TRBV27	-	TGTGCCAGCAGTTTATTATCTAGCACCTCCTACGAGCAGTACTTC	CASSLLSSTSYEQYF
TRBJ1-4	few	TRBV27	TRBD1	TGTGCCAGCAGTTTATTCGGGCAGGGGGCTGAAAAACTGTTTTTT	CASSLFGQGAEKLFF
TRBJ2-7	few	TRBV7-2	-	TGTGCCAGCAGCCGGACAGTCTACGAGCAGTACTTC	CASSRTVYEQYF
TRBJ2-1	few	TRBV7-9	-	TGTGCCAGCAGCCGAGAGTCAGGCAATGAGCAGTTCTTC	CASSRESGNEQFF
TRBJ2-1	-	TRBV30	TRBD2	TGTGCCTGGAGTATTAGCGGGAGAGCCTACAATGAGCAGTTCTTC	CAWSISGRAYNEQFF